This is a list of T cell receptor beta chains from one sample in a study of blood T cell repertoires in COVID-19. Clones were sequenced by immunoSEQ multiplex PCR, and TCRdb holds only the in-frame ones, with some missing. This sample yields around 310,000 clones, of which 75% to 90% are seen a single time; around 12% belongs to the top ten. The sample taken for sequencing was peripheral blood. These receptors were collected from a woman aged 55-75 years with acute or convalescent COVID-19. The CDR3 runs from the conserved cysteine through the conserved F or W. D genes are given only for firm matches. Size tells how often a clone was seen (once, few, many) or the class of an expanded clone, and some rows leave it out.

V gene,D gene,J gene,CDR3 length,clone size,CDR3 DNA,CDR3 protein
TRBV7-8,TRBD2,TRBJ2-1,15,.,TGTGCCAGCAGCCGACTAGCGGGAGCTGGCAATGAGCAGTTCTTC,CASSRLAGAGNEQFF
TRBV5-5,.,TRBJ2-1,16,.,TGTGCCAGCAGCCCTCCCGTGGTCTTAGCAGTCGATGAGCAGTTCTTC,CASSPPVVLAVDEQFF
TRBV3-1/TRBV3-2,.,TRBJ2-7,15,.,TGTGCCAGCAGCCAACCTCTGAGGCGGATCCACGAGCAGTACTTC,CASSQPLRRIHEQYF
TRBV7-2,.,TRBJ1-3,14,.,TGTGCCAGCAGCCCCTGGAGCACTGGAAACACCATATATTTT,CASSPWSTGNTIYF
TRBV18,.,TRBJ2-3,15,.,TGTGCCAGCTCACCACCGGGCAGAAGCACAGATACGCAGTATTTT,CASSPPGRSTDTQYF
TRBV13,TRBD2,TRBJ2-3,16,.,TGTGCCAGCAGCCACTCCGGGACTAGGAGCACAGATACGCAGTATTTT,CASSHSGTRSTDTQYF
TRBV5-1,TRBD1,TRBJ2-7,15,.,TGCGCCAGCAGCCCTGATGGGGGACAGGCCCGGGAGCAGTACTTC,CASSPDGGQAREQYF
TRBV25-1,.,TRBJ1-1,13,once,TGTGCCAGCAGTGATCCACAGGGATCTGAAGCTTTCTTT,CASSDPQGSEAFF
TRBV27,.,TRBJ2-1,12,.,TGTGCCAGCAATTTCCCCGGGACACCCCTGTTCTTC,CASNFPGTPLFF
TRBV2,.,TRBJ2-7,15,.,TGTGCCAGCAACCCGTCGCTGGGGGGAACCTACGAGCAGTACTTC,CASNPSLGGTYEQYF
TRBV5-5,TRBD1,TRBJ1-5,13,once,TGTGCCAGCAGCAGGGGGCCGAATCAGCCCCAGCATTTT,CASSRGPNQPQHF
TRBV6-5,.,TRBJ1-3,14,.,TGTGCCAGCCGATCAGGGGCCTCTGGAAACACCATATATTTT,CASRSGASGNTIYF
TRBV6-5,TRBD2,TRBJ2-7,16,once,TGTGCCAGCAGTTCGTTTATACTAGCGGGAGGTGACGAGCAGTACTTC,CASSSFILAGGDEQYF
TRBV9,TRBD1,TRBJ2-3,16,.,TGTGCCAGCAGCGTCTTACAGGGGGCGTTAACAGATACGCAGTATTTT,CASSVLQGALTDTQYF
TRBV29-1,TRBD1,TRBJ1-2,13,.,TGCAGCGGGGCCCCACAGGGGGCCGTTGGCTACACCTTC,CSGAPQGAVGYTF
TRBV2,TRBD2,TRBJ2-3,15,.,TGTGCCAGCAGACCCGGGGGGAGGGCCGGAGATACGCAGTATTTT,CASRPGGRAGDTQYF
TRBV7-9,.,TRBJ1-5,14,.,TGTGCCAGCAGCTTAGCTGGACAGTATTCCCCCCAGCATTTT,CASSLAGQYSPQHF
TRBV9,.,TRBJ1-2,13,.,TGTGCCAGCAGCGTGGGTCAGGCTGGAGGCTACACCTTC,CASSVGQAGGYTF
TRBV5-1,.,TRBJ1-4,15,.,TGCGCCAGCAGCTTGGGCAGGTCAGCTAATGAAAAACTGTTTTTT,CASSLGRSANEKLFF
TRBV28,.,TRBJ1-5,15,.,TGTGCCAGCATTTTAAGCGGGCCTTCGAGTCAGCCCCAGCATTTT,CASILSGPSSQPQHF
TRBV19,TRBD1,TRBJ2-2,16,once,TGTGCCAGTAGAATGGCCGGGACAGCGAACACCGGGGAGCTGTTTTTT,CASRMAGTANTGELFF
TRBV23-1,TRBD1,TRBJ2-3,19,few,TGCGCCAGCAGCCTCCGACAGGGACAAGGCACACGGGACACAGATACGCAGTATTTT,CASSLRQGQGTRDTDTQYF
TRBV28,.,TRBJ1-4,14,.,TGTGCCAGCAGCTTGTCACAGGGCCTGGAAAAACTGTTTTTT,CASSLSQGLEKLFF
TRBV7-2,.,TRBJ1-1,13,.,TGTGCCAGCAGCCCGAGAGGCGGAACTGAAGCTTTCTTT,CASSPRGGTEAFF
TRBV3-1/TRBV3-2,TRBD2,TRBJ2-7,16,.,TGTGCCAGCAGCCGGGGACTAGCGGGAGTCCCCTACGAGCAGTACTTC,CASSRGLAGVPYEQYF
TRBV30,TRBD1,TRBJ1-2,14,.,TGTGCCTGGAGTGTACAAGCCAGGGGGCATGGCTACACCTTC,CAWSVQARGHGYTF
TRBV6-5,.,TRBJ1-1,13,.,TGTGCCAGCAGCCGGGGACAAAACACTGAAGCTTTCTTT,CASSRGQNTEAFF
TRBV18,TRBD2,TRBJ2-1,15,.,TGTGCCAGCTCACCGGGCCTAGCGGACTACAATGAGCAGTTCTTC,CASSPGLADYNEQFF
TRBV6-2/TRBV6-3,.,TRBJ2-3,12,.,TGTGCCAGCCGCCGGCGGGCAGATACGCAGTATTTT,CASRRRADTQYF
TRBV21-1,.,TRBJ1-5,14,.,TGTGCCAGCAGCCCTCGAGGGGGTAGTCAGCCCCAGCATTTT,CASSPRGGSQPQHF
TRBV6-4,.,TRBJ2-6,15,.,TGTGCCAGCTCCGTTGGACACTCTGGGGCCAACGTCCTGACTTTC,CASSVGHSGANVLTF
TRBV4-1,TRBD1,TRBJ1-3,17,.,TGCGCCAGCAGCCACCCCGACAGGGGACACTCTGGAAACACCATATATTTT,CASSHPDRGHSGNTIYF
TRBV6-6,.,TRBJ2-2,15,.,TGTGCCAGCAGCCCCTCCAGGGAGAACACCGGGGAGCTGTTTTTT,CASSPSRENTGELFF
TRBV28,TRBD1,TRBJ1-3,15,.,TGTGCCAGCAGGCGGCAGGGGGCGCTTAGAAACACCATATATTTT,CASRRQGALRNTIYF
TRBV18,TRBD1,TRBJ1-3,16,few,TGTGCCAGCTCACCGGGACAGGGTGTCTCTGGAAACACCATATATTTT,CASSPGQGVSGNTIYF
TRBV9,.,TRBJ1-5,17,once,TGTGCCAGCAGCGTAGGGTGGGACTCAAGAGGCAATCAGCCCCAGCATTTT,CASSVGWDSRGNQPQHF
TRBV6-5,.,TRBJ1-4,16,.,TGTGCCAGCAGTTACTCGGCGGGGGGGCTCCGAGAAAAACTGTTTTTT,CASSYSAGGLREKLFF
TRBV6-1,.,TRBJ2-6,17,.,TGTGCCAGCAGTGAGGGCAGGTTAAGCTCTGGGGCCAACGTCCTGACTTTC,CASSEGRLSSGANVLTF
TRBV2,TRBD2,TRBJ2-2,14,.,TGTGCCAGCTTGAGTAGCGGGAGGACCGGGGAGCTGTTTTTT,CASLSSGRTGELFF
TRBV19,TRBD1,TRBJ1-2,15,.,TGTGCCAGTAGTGACCGGGACAGAGCTAACTATGGCTACACCTTC,CASSDRDRANYGYTF
TRBV11-2,.,TRBJ1-1,8,.,TGTGCCTCCGCTGAAGCTTTCTTT,CASAEAFF
TRBV4-1,TRBD1,TRBJ1-1,17,few,TGCGCCAGCAGCCTCGGGACAGCTAGAAAGTTGAACACTGAAGCTTTCTTT,CASSLGTARKLNTEAFF
TRBV18,TRBD1,TRBJ2-7,16,.,TGTGCCAGCTCACCACCGGTGGGACAGGGGGCGGACGAGCAGTACTTC,CASSPPVGQGADEQYF
TRBV9,TRBD1,TRBJ1-2,18,.,TGTGCCAGCAGCGTAGGATGGAATCGGGACAGGGAGGAGTTAGGCTACACCTTC,CASSVGWNRDREELGYTF
TRBV5-4,TRBD1,TRBJ1-1,14,.,TGTGCCAGCAGCGACAGGGGGATGAACACTGAAGCTTTCTTT,CASSDRGMNTEAFF
TRBV5-1,TRBD1,TRBJ1-4,14,few,TGCGCCAGCAGCTTGGGACAGGGGAATGAAAAACTGTTTTTT,CASSLGQGNEKLFF
TRBV4-2,TRBD1,TRBJ2-6,17,.,TGTGCCAGCAGCCTCTCGACAGGGATCGCCGGGGCCAACGTCCTGACTTTC,CASSLSTGIAGANVLTF
TRBV25-1,.,TRBJ2-7,12,.,TGTGCCAGCAGTACCGGGAGCCACGAGCAGTACTTC,CASSTGSHEQYF
TRBV2,.,TRBJ2-7,13,.,TGTGCCAGCAGTGTGTACGGAGGCTACGAGCAGTACTTC,CASSVYGGYEQYF